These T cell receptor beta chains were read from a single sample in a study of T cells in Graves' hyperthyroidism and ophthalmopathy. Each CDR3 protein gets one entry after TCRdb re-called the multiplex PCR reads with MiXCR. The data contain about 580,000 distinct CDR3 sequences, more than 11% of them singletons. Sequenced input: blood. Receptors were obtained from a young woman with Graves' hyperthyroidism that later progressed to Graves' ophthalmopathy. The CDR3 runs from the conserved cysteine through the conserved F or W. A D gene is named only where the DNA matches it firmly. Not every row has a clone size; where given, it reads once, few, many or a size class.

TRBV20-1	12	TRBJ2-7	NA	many	CSARGQFYEQYF	TGCAGTGCTAGAGGGCAATTTTACGAGCAGTACTTC
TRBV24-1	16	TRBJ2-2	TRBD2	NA	CATSLAGVGSAGELFF	TGTGCCACTTCTCTAGCGGGAGTAGGTAGCGCCGGGGAGCTGTTTTTT
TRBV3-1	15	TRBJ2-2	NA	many	CASSQPPTNTGELFF	TGTGCCAGCAGCCAACCCCCCACGAACACCGGGGAGCTGTTTTTT
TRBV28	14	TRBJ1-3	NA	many	CASSFSGPGDTIYF	TGTGCCAGCAGTTTTTCAGGCCCCGGGGACACCATATATTTT
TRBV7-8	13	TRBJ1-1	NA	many	CASSPRPDGEAFF	TGTGCCAGCAGCCCCCGCCCGGACGGGGAAGCTTTCTTT
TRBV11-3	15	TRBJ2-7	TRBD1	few	CASSLGGDSTYEQYF	TGTGCCAGCAGCTTAGGAGGGGACAGCACCTACGAGCAGTACTTC
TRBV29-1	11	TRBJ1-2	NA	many	CSVVEAGGYTF	TGCAGCGTTGTCGAAGCCGGTGGCTACACCTTC
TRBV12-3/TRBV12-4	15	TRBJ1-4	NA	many	CASSWATSTNEKLFF	TGTGCCAGCAGTTGGGCCACTTCAACTAATGAAAAACTGTTTTTT
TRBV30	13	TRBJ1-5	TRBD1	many	CAWSRQGDQPQHF	TGTGCCTGGAGCAGACAGGGAGATCAGCCCCAGCATTTT
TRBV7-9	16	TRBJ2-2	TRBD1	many	CASRTTGASNTGELFF	TGTGCCAGCAGGACAACAGGGGCTTCGAACACCGGGGAGCTGTTTTTT
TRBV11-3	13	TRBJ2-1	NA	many	CASSLADYNEQFF	TGTGCCAGCAGCTTAGCAGACTACAATGAGCAGTTCTTC
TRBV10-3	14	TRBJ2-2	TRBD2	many	CATIASGGTGELFF	TGTGCCACGATCGCTAGCGGCGGCACCGGGGAGCTGTTTTTT
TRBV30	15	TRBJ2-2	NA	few	CAWRKGGGVAGELFF	TGTGCCTGGAGAAAAGGAGGGGGAGTCGCCGGGGAGCTGTTTTTT
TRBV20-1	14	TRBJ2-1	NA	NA	CSSLRKSSYNEQFF	TGCAGTTCGCTAAGAAAGAGCTCCTACAATGAGCAGTTCTTC
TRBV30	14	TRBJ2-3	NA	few	CAWSVGGITDTQYF	TGTGCCTGGAGTGTCGGCGGGATCACAGATACGCAGTATTTT
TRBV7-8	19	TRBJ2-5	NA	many	CASSLVQRGVWTEQETQYF	TGTGCCAGCAGCTTAGTCCAACGGGGCGTCTGGACTGAACAAGAGACCCAGTACTTC
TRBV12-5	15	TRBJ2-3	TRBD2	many	CASGSGLAGGDTQYF	TGTGCTAGTGGTTCCGGACTAGCGGGAGGAGATACGCAGTATTTT
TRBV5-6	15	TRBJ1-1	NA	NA	CASSPDPEIDTEAFF	TGTGCCAGCAGCCCTGATCCAGAAATAGACACTGAAGCTTTCTTT
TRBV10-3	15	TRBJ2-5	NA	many	CAISESDPVGETQYF	TGTGCCATCAGTGAATCCGACCCGGTTGGGGAGACCCAGTACTTC
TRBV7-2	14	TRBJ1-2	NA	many	CASSLVRQSYGYTF	TGTGCCAGCAGCTTAGTTCGGCAGAGCTATGGCTACACCTTC
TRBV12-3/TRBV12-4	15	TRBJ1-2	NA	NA	CASSLRTGGYVGYTF	TGTGCCAGCAGTTTGAGAACAGGAGGGTATGTTGGCTACACCTTC
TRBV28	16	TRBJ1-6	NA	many	CASSLYLRGMSPTYDF	TGTGCCAGCAGTTTATATCTGCGAGGTATGAGTCCAACCTACGACTTT
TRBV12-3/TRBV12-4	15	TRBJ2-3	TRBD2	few	CASSPRTGTSFLQYF	TGTGCCAGCAGTCCCCGGACGGGGACTAGCTTTTTGCAGTATTTT
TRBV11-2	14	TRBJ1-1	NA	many	CASSLTESYTEAFF	TGTGCCAGCAGCTTAACGGAGAGTTACACTGAAGCTTTCTTT
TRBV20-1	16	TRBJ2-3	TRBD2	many	CSARDRRLAGADTQYF	TGCAGTGCTAGAGATCGGAGGCTAGCGGGAGCAGATACGCAGTATTTT
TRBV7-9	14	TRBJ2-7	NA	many	CASSTGLAGDEQYF	TGTGCCAGCAGCACCGGCCTCGCAGGCGACGAGCAGTACTTC
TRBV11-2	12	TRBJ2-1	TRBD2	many	CASNRGGNEQFF	TGTGCCAGCAACCGGGGGGGAAATGAGCAGTTCTTC
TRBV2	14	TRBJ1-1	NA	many	CASGSRVFDTEAFF	TGTGCCAGCGGAAGTCGGGTCTTTGACACTGAAGCTTTCTTT
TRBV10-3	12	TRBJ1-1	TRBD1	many	CAISGDSAEAFF	TGTGCCATCAGTGGGGACAGCGCTGAAGCTTTCTTT
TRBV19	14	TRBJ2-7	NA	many	CASSIGDGRDEQYF	TGTGCCAGTAGTATAGGTGACGGCCGCGACGAGCAGTACTTC
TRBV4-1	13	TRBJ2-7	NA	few	CASSQEPAYEQYF	TGCGCCAGCAGCCAAGAGCCAGCGTACGAGCAGTACTTC
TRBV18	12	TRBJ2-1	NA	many	CASSRDFGEQFF	TGTGCCAGCTCACGGGACTTCGGTGAGCAGTTCTTC
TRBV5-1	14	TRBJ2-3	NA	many	CASSSRIPTDTQYF	TGCGCCAGCAGCTCGAGAATCCCCACAGATACGCAGTATTTT
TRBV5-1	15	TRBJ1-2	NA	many	CASSFLQPRNYGYTF	TGCGCCAGCAGCTTTCTCCAGCCCAGAAACTATGGCTACACCTTC
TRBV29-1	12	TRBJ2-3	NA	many	CSAETGPDTQYF	TGCAGCGCTGAGACTGGTCCCGATACGCAGTATTTT
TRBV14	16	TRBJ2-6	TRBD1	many	CASSLLTGDGANVLTF	TGTGCCAGCAGCCTTTTAACAGGGGACGGGGCCAACGTCCTGACTTTC
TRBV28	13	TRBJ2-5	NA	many	CASSSTSVETQYF	TGTGCCAGCAGTTCGACTTCGGTGGAGACCCAGTACTTC
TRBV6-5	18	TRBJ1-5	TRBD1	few	CASSYRAGGLEVNQPQHF	TGTGCCAGCAGTTACCGGGCAGGGGGTCTAGAGGTCAATCAGCCCCAGCATTTT
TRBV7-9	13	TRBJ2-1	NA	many	CASRLSSYNEQFF	TGTGCCAGCAGGTTAAGCTCCTACAATGAGCAGTTCTTC
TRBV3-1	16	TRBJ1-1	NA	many	CASSQDTHSKNTEAFF	TGTGCCAGCAGCCAAGATACTCATAGTAAGAACACTGAAGCTTTCTTT
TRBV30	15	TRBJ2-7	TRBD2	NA	CAWSPYSGMHDEQYF	TGTGCCTGGAGTCCCTACAGCGGGATGCATGACGAGCAGTACTTC
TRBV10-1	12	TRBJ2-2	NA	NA	CASSRRTGELFF	TGCGCCAGCAGTAGGAGGACCGGGGAGCTGTTTTTT
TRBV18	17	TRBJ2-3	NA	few	CASSPSRVAGNTDTQYF	TGTGCCAGCTCACCTTCCCGGGTAGCAGGAAACACAGATACGCAGTATTTT
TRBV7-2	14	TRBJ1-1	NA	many	CASSARQTSDEAFF	TGTGCCAGCAGCGCCCGACAGACCAGTGATGAAGCTTTCTTT
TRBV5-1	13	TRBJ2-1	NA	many	CASYPLDYNEQFF	TGCGCCAGCTATCCGCTTGATTACAATGAGCAGTTCTTC
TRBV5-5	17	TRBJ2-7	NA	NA	CASSLAADTSVTYEQYF	TGTGCCAGCAGCTTGGCCGCAGACACGTCAGTTACCTACGAGCAGTACTTC
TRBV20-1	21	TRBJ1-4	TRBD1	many	CSARGRMGDSAQFWLGEKLFF	TGCAGTGCTAGAGGAAGGATGGGGGACAGTGCCCAGTTTTGGTTGGGTGAAAAACTGTTTTTT
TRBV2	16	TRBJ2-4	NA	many	CASSAELMLAKNIQYF	TGTGCCAGCAGTGCGGAGCTCATGTTAGCCAAAAACATTCAGTACTTC
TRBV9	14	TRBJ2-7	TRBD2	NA	CASSRGLATYEQYF	TGTGCCAGCAGCCGGGGACTAGCGACCTACGAGCAGTACTTC